These 9 T cell receptor beta chains were all obtained from the same sample, sequenced in a study of CD8 T cells in Susac syndrome. An input of roughly 0.45 to 1 ug of RNA was subjected to reverse transcription using random hexamers. Using its own MiXCR run on the immunoSEQ multiplex PCR reads, TCRdb lists one record per CDR3 protein. The table includes approximately 120,000 distinct CDR3 sequences, about nine tenths detected once. Specimen: CD8+ T cells from PBMCs. The receptors were sampled from a human donor in good health.

The J gene is TRBJ2-7, the V gene TRBV6-5; possible D gene TRBD2, 7 bases. The CDR3 consists of 13 residues. Germline CDR1 reads MNHEY; CDR2 reads SVGAGI. The ends were cut back, 2 bases at V and 4 bases at J, with 9 bases in the middle. The CDR3 is CASSYRGGYEQYF. The CDR3 DNA follows: TGTGCCAGCAGTTACAGGGGGGGGTACGAGCAGTACTTC.

The chain couples TRBV27 to TRBJ2-5, with D possibly matching TRBD2 (6 bases). The germline CDR1 and CDR2 sequences are MNHEY and SMNVEV (reference sequence). This CDR3 has 12 amino acids. The V and J ends lost 9 bases and 4 bases respectively, with 12 bases between them. The CDR3 DNA reads as TGTGCCAGTCGGGGGTTGGGAGAGACCCAGTACTTC. Its translation is CASRGLGETQYF.

This clonotype was seen a single time. This chain uses TRBV20-1 with TRBJ2-2, with 14 bases aligning to TRBD2. J gave up 3 bases and V 3 bases, and 15 bases lay outside the gene matches. Germline V gives CDR1 DFQATT, CDR2 SNEGSKA (reference sequence). The CDR3 contains 20 residues. CDR3 nucleotide sequence: TGCAGTGCTAGGGGATCCGGGACTAGCGGGAGTTGGGCGGACACCGGGGAGCTGTTTTTT. This translates into CSARGSGTSGSWADTGELFF.

The rearrangement joins TRBV5-6 to TRBJ1-5; possible D gene TRBD1, 6 bases. V lost 2 bases and J lost 1, with 13 bases in between. CDR3 length: 16 amino acids. Germline V CDR1 and CDR2: SGHDT, YYEEEE. The CDR3, as DNA: TGTGCCAGCAGCTTTGGACAGCTTCTAAGCAATCAGCCCCAGCATTTT. Its protein is CASSFGQLLSNQPQHF.

This chain's CDR3 is CASSPPGADTQYF. In DNA form, the CDR3 reads TGTGCCAGTAGCCCCCCGGGCGCAGATACGCAGTATTTT. The J gene is TRBJ2-3, the V gene TRBV19; no definite D call. The V and J ends lost 6 bases and 4 bases respectively, with 11 bases between them. Germline V gene sequence: CDR1 LNHDA, CDR2 SQIVND (reference sequence). The length of the CDR3 is 13 residues.

The chain combines TRBV7-9 with TRBJ1-1, with a weak D call TRBD1 (6 bases). Germline CDR1 is SEHNR and CDR2 is FQNEAQ (reference sequence). The CDR3 runs to 14 residues. The ends were cut back, 5 bases at V and 1 base at J, with 11 bases in the middle. As DNA, the CDR3 is TGTGCCAGCAGCACCGGGACACAGAACACTGAAGCTTTCTTT. Protein: CASSTGTQNTEAFF.

This clonotype showed up just once. The chain links TRBV7-3 to TRBJ1-3, with a weak D call TRBD1 (5 bases). Trimming took off 3 bases at V and 3 bases at J, with 12 bases between the two ends. This CDR3 region has 15 residues. From germline, CDR1 is SGHTA and CDR2 FQGTGA. The CDR3 sequence is CASSLGVGIGNTIYF. The DNA of the CDR3 is TGTGCCAGCAGCTTGGGGGTTGGTATTGGAAACACCATATATTTT.

This chain joins TRBV4-3 and TRBJ1-2; D gene unclear. Trimming removed 0 bases at V and 4 bases at J, with 9 bases between. Per germline, CDR1 LGHNA and CDR2 YSLEER. This CDR3 has 14 amino acids. CDR3 region: CASSQDLVFYGYTF. The CDR3 bases are TGCGCCAGCAGCCAAGACCTTGTTTTCTATGGCTACACCTTC.

This clonotype was seen only once. The chain joins TRBV3-1 to TRBJ2-5; D possibly corresponds to TRBD1 (5 bases). Germline-derived CDR1 and CDR2 are LGHDT and YNNKEL (reference sequence). Trimming took 5 bases from V and 2 from J, leaving 15 bases between them. This CDR3 has 15 residues. The chain's CDR3 is CASSIEGVRQETQYF. In DNA, the CDR3 is TGTGCCAGCAGCATCGAAGGGGTGAGGCAAGAGACCCAGTACTTC.